This T cell receptor (beta chain) is drawn from a study of OX40 agonist ivuxolimab in advanced cancers. Study overall: Among those enrolled, mean age was approximately 62 years (range about 23 to 90) and 75% to 90% were male. General study points: Part of the nonresponder group also had normalized T-cell clonal expansion that was low. CD4+ T cells averaged fewer expanded clones than CD8+ T cells.

The method was immunoSEQ multiplex PCR; TCRdb's version includes in-frame clones alone and lacks a portion of them. In the table there are 70,000 to 95,000 clones, approximately 91% of which are singletons. With respect to this clone: The antigen remains undetermined.

There are 12 residues in the CDR3. Germline assignment: CDR1 SQVTM and CDR2 ANQGSEA. V lost 4 bases and J lost 9, with 13 bases in between. Exclusion of a patient followed from autoimmune disease history or systemic immunosuppression. This TCR was sampled from an adult with an advanced solid tumor such as melanoma, head and neck, liver or kidney cancer. The V gene is TRBV29-1, the J gene TRBJ1-5; unclear D gene. The material sequenced was CD4+ or CD8+ T cells sorted from blood, taken in a trial of the OX40 agonist ivuxolimab. CDR3 coding DNA: TGCAGCGTTGTTAAGGGTAATGGGCCCCAGCATTTT. It is translated as CSVVKGNGPQHF.